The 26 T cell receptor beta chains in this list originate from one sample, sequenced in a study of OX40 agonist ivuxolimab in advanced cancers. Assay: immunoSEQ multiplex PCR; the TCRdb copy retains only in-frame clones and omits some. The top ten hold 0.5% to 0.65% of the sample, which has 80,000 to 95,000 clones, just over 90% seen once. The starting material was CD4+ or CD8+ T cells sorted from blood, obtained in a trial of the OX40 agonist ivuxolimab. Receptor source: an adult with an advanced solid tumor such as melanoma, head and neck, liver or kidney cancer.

The CDR3 here is CSVSTASTDTQYF. CDR3 DNA: TGCAGCGTTTCCACAGCTAGCACAGATACGCAGTATTTT. The chain has TRBV29-1 and TRBJ2-3; D gene unclear. Per germline, CDR1 SQVTM and CDR2 ANQGSEA. The CDR3 is made up of 13 amino acids. V was pared by 5 bases and J by 0 bases, with 9 bases between.

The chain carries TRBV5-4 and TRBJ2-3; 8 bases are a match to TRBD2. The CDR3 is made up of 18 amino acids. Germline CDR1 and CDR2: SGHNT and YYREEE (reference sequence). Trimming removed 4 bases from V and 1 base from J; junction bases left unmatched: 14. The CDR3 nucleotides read TGTGCCAGCAGCCAAGATTGGCGGGGGGTCACGGGCACAGATACGCAGTATTTT. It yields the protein CASSQDWRGVTGTDTQYF.

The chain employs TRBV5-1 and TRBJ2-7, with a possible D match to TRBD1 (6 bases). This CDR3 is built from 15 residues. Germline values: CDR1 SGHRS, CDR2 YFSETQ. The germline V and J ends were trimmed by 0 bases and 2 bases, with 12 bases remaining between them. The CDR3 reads CASSLAGQLAYEQYF. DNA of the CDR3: TGCGCCAGCAGCTTGGCCGGACAGTTGGCCTACGAGCAGTACTTC.

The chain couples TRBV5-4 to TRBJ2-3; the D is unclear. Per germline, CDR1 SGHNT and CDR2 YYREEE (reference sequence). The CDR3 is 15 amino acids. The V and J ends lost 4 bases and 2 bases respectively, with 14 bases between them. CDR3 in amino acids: CASSPTKLHTDTQYF. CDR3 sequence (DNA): TGTGCCAGCAGCCCAACAAAACTTCACACAGATACGCAGTATTTT. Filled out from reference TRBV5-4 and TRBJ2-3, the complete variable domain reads ETGVTQSPTHLIKTRGQQVTLRCSSQSGHNTVSWYQQALGQGPQFIFQYYREEENGRGNFPPRFSGLQFPNYSSELNVNALELDDSALYLCASSPTKLHTDTQYFGPGTRLTVL.

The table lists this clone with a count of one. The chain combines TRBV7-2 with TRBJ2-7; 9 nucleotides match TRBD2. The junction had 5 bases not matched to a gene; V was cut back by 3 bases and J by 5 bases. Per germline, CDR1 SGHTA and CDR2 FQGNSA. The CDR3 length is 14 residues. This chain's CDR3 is CASSLSGRLDEQYF. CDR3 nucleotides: TGTGCCAGCAGCTTGAGCGGGAGGTTAGACGAGCAGTACTTC. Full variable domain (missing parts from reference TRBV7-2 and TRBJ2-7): GAGVSQSPSNKVTEKGKDVELRCDPISGHTALYWYRQSLGQGLEFLIYFQGNSAPDKSGLPSDRFSAERTGGSVSTLTIQRTQQEDSAVYLCASSLSGRLDEQYFGPGTRLTVT.

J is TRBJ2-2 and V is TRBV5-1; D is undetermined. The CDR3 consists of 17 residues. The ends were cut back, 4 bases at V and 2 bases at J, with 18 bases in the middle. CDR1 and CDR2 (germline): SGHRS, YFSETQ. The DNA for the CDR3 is TGCGCCAGCAGCCTCTTTCTTCGTAGGGCAAACACCGGGGAGCTGTTTTTT. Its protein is CASSLFLRRANTGELFF. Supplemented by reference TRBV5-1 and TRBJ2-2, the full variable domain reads KAGVTQTPRYLIKTRGQQVTLSCSPISGHRSVSWYQQTPGQGLQFLFEYFSETQRNKGNFPGRFSGRQFSNSRSEMNVSTLELGDSALYLCASSLFLRRANTGELFFGEGSRLTVL.

CDR3 protein: CASSIRTNEQFF. CDR3 sequence (DNA): TGTGCCAGTAGTATACGGACCAACGAGCAGTTCTTC. J is TRBJ2-1 and V is TRBV19; unclear D gene. Germline V gene data show CDR1 as LNHDA and CDR2 as SQIVND (reference sequence). Between the trimmed V and J ends, which lost 2 bases and 10 bases, there was a span of 9 bases. The CDR3 is 12 amino acids.

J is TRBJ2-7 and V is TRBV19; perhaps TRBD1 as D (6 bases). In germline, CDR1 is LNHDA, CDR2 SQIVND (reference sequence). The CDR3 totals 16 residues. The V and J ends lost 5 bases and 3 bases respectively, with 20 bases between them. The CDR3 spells CASSALGASGYYEQYF. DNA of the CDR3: TGTGCCAGTAGTGCACTGGGGGCTTCTGGGTACTACGAGCAGTACTTC.

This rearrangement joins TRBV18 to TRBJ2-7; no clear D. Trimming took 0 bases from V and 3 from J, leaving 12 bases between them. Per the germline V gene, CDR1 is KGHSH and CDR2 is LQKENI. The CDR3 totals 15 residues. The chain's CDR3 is CASSPPSRLRYEQYF. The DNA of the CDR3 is TGTGCCAGCTCACCACCGAGCCGTCTGCGCTACGAGCAGTACTTC.

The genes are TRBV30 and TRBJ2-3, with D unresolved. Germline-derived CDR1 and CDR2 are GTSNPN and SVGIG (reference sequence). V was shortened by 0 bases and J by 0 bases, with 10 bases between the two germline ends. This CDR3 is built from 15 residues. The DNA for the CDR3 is TGTGCCTGGAGTGTAGTGGGCGCTAGCACAGATACGCAGTATTTT. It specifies CAWSVVGASTDTQYF.

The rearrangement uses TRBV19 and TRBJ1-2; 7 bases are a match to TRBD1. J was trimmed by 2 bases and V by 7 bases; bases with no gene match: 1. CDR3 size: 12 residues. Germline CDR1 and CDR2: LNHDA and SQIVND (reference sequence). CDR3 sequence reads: CASNRGNYGYTF. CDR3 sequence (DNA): TGTGCCAGTAACAGGGGCAACTATGGCTACACCTTC.

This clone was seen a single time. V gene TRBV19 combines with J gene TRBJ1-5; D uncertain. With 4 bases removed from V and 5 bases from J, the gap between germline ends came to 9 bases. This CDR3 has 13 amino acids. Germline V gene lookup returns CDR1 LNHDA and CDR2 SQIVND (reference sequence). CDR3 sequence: CASSTQRDQPQHF. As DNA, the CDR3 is TGTGCCAGTAGTACCCAAAGGGATCAGCCCCAGCATTTT.

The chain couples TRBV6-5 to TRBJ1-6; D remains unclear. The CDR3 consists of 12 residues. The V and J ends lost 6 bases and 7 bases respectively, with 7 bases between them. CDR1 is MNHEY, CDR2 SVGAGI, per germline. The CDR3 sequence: CASRGFNSPLHF. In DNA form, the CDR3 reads TGTGCCAGCAGGGGCTTCAATTCACCCCTCCACTTT.

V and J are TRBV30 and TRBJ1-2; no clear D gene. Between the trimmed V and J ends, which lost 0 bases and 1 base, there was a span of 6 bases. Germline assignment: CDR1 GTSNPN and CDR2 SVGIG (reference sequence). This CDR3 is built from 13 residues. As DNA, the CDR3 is TGTGCCTGGAGTGTAGGACTTAACTATGGCTACACCTTC. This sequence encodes CAWSVGLNYGYTF.

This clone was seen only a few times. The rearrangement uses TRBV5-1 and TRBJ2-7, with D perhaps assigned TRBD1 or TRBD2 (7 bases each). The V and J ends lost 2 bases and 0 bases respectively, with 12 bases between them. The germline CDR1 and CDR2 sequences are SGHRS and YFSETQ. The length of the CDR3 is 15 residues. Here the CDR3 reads CASSFAGGGSYEQYF. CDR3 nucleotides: TGCGCCAGCAGCTTCGCAGGGGGGGGCTCCTACGAGCAGTACTTC. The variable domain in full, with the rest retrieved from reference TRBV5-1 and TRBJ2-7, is KAGVTQTPRYLIKTRGQQVTLSCSPISGHRSVSWYQQTPGQGLQFLFEYFSETQRNKGNFPGRFSGRQFSNSRSEMNVSTLELGDSALYLCASSFAGGGSYEQYFGPGTRLTVT.

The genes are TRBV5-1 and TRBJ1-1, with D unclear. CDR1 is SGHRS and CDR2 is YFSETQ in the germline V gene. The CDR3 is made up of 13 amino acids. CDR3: CQSKNPGDTEAFF. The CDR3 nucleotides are TGCCAATCCAAAAATCCTGGGGACACTGAAGCTTTCTTT.

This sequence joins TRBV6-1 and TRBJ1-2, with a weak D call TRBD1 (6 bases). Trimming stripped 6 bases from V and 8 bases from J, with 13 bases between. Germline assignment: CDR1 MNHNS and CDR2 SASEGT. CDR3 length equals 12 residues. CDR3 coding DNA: TGTGCCAGCAGACCTACAGGGTACGGCTACACCTTC. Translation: CASRPTGYGYTF.

CDR3 DNA sequence: TGTGCCAGCAGACCTGACAATGAAGAGACCCAGTACTTC. It is translated as CASRPDNEETQYF. The chain is built from TRBV2 and TRBJ2-5; D gene uncertain. Trimming left V 6 bases short and J 3 bases short, with 11 bases between. The CDR3 is 13 amino acids. The germline gives CDR1 SNHLY, CDR2 FYNNEI.

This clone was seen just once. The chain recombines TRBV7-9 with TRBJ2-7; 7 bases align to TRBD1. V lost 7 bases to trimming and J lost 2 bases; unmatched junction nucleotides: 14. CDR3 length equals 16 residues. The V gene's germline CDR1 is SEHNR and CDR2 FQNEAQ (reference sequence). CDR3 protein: CASMPLGRDSTYEQYF. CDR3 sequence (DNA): TGTGCCAGCATGCCGCTTGGAAGGGACAGTACCTACGAGCAGTACTTC.

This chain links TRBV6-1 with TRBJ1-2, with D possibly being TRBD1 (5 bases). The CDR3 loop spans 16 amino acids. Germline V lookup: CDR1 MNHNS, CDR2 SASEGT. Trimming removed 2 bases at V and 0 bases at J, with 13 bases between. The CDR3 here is CASSERGAPSNYGYTF. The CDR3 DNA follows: TGTGCCAGCAGTGAACGGGGCGCCCCGTCTAACTATGGCTACACCTTC.

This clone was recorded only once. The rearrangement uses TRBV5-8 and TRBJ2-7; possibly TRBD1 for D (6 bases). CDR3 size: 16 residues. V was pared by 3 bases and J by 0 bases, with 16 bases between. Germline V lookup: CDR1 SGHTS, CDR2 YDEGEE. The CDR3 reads CASSSTGPISSYEQYF. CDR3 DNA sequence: TGTGCCAGCAGCTCGACAGGCCCGATAAGCTCCTACGAGCAGTACTTC.

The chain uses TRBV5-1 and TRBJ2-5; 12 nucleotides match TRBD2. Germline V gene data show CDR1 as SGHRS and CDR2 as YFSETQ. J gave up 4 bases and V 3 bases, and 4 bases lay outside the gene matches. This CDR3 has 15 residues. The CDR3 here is CASSSPSGGAETQYF. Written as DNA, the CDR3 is TGCGCCAGCAGCTCCCCTAGCGGGGGGGCAGAGACCCAGTACTTC.

CDR3 coding DNA: TGTGCCAGCAGCCCGATGGGGGTATTAGACCAAGAGACCCAGTACTTC. This encodes CASSPMGVLDQETQYF. V usage is TRBV27 and J usage is TRBJ2-5; D assignment may be TRBD1 or TRBD2 (5 bases each). The germline V gene has CDR1 MNHEY and CDR2 SMNVEV (reference sequence). The V gene lost 6 bases and the J gene lost 0 bases, with 17 bases spanning the gap. This CDR3 has 16 amino acids.

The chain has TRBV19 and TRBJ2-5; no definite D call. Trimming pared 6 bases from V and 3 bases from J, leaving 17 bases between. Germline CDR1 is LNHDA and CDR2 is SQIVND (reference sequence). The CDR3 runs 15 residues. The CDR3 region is CASRLGGASEETQYF. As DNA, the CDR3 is TGTGCCAGTAGATTGGGCGGAGCTTCTGAAGAGACCCAGTACTTC.

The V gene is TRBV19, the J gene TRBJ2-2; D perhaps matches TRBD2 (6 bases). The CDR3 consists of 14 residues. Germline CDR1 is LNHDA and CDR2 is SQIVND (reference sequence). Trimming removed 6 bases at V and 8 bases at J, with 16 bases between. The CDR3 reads CASSRGLERGELFF. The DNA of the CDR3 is TGTGCCAGTAGCCGGGGACTGGAGAGAGGGGAGCTGTTTTTT.

CDR3 region: CASRAGNQETQYF. The CDR3 DNA follows: TGTGCCAGCAGGGCAGGGAACCAAGAGACCCAGTACTTC. The V call is TRBV6-1, the J call TRBJ2-5, with D maybe TRBD1 (5 bases). This CDR3 has 13 residues. From germline, CDR1 is MNHNS and CDR2 SASEGT. V was clipped by 6 bases and J by 0 bases, with 8 bases between them.